Each of the 7 T cell receptor beta chains below was sequenced from the same sample in a study of blood T cell repertoires in COVID-19. Repertoires were generated with immunoSEQ multiplex PCR, while TCRdb's copy carries only in-frame clones and drops some. The data contain around 220,000 clones, around 90% of them seen just once; the ten biggest clones take up more than 13%. The sample taken for sequencing was PBMCs or T cells enriched from blood (not recorded which). The receptors were sampled from a man between 25 and 39 years old who had been exposed to COVID-19.

J is TRBJ2-7 and V is TRBV7-3; the match to TRBD1 covers 9 bases. The CDR3 runs 14 residues. The J segment lost 4 bases and the V segment lost 5 bases, leaving 6 bases of the junction unmatched. The germline CDR1 and CDR2 sequences are SGHTA and FQGTGA. The CDR3 DNA sequence: TGTGCCAGCAGCGTTACAGGGGGCGCGTACGAGCAGTACTTC. It specifies CASSVTGGAYEQYF.

The V call is TRBV4-1, the J call TRBJ1-4; D uncertain. Trimming took 0 bases from V and 8 from J, leaving 7 bases between them. The CDR3 length is 13 residues. Germline loops: CDR1 MGHRA, CDR2 YSYEKL. The CDR3 DNA sequence: TGCGCCAGCAGCCAAGATGATCGGGAAAAACTGTTTTTT. Encoded protein: CASSQDDREKLFF.

This sequence joins TRBV29-1 and TRBJ1-3; 8 bases fit TRBD1. The CDR3 length is 14 residues. V lost 4 bases to trimming and J lost 0 bases; unmatched junction nucleotides: 2. Per the germline V gene, CDR1 is SQVTM and CDR2 is ANQGSEA. The CDR3 protein is CSVGTGGSGNTIYF. The CDR3 DNA sequence: TGCAGCGTTGGTACAGGGGGCTCTGGAAACACCATATATTTT.

The chain couples TRBV6-5 to TRBJ2-7; the D is unclear. Germline V gene sequence: CDR1 MNHEY, CDR2 SVGAGI. The CDR3 sequence is 13 residues long. V was pared by 8 bases and J by 0 bases, with 11 bases between. This chain's CDR3 is CASRDLSSYEQYF. CDR3 in DNA: TGTGCCAGCCGCGACTTGTCCTCCTACGAGCAGTACTTC.

This clone showed up just a few times. J is TRBJ2-7 and V is TRBV9; 11 bases line up with TRBD2. Germline CDR1 and CDR2: SGDLS and YYNGEE. CDR3 length: 15 residues. V lost 3 bases to trimming and J lost 7 bases; unmatched junction nucleotides: 9. The CDR3: CASSAYSGGAGEQYF. In DNA form, the CDR3 reads TGTGCCAGCAGCGCATATAGCGGGGGGGCGGGAGAGCAGTACTTC. The full variable domain, completed using reference TRBV9 and TRBJ2-7, is DSGVTQTPKHLITATGQRVTLRCSPRSGDLSVYWYQQSLDQGLQFLIQYYNGEERAKGNILERFSAQQFPDLHSELNLSSLELGDSALYFCASSAYSGGAGEQYFGPGTRLTVT.

V is TRBV30 and J is TRBJ1-6, with D possibly TRBD1 on 5 matching bases. The ends were cut back, 4 bases at V and 8 bases at J, with 12 bases in the middle. Germline CDR1 and CDR2: GTSNPN and SVGIG (reference sequence). This CDR3 comprises 13 residues. In DNA, the CDR3 is TGTGCCTGGATGGGTGGGGGGGATTCACCCCTCCACTTT. This codes for CAWMGGGDSPLHF.

This clone was seen just once. This chain links TRBV19 with TRBJ2-1, with TRBD1 identical over 9 bases. Germline V CDR1 and CDR2: LNHDA, SQIVND (reference sequence). J was trimmed by 4 bases and V by 5 bases; bases with no gene match: 6. This CDR3 contains 15 residues. This CDR3 reads CASSPTGGAYNEQFF. CDR3 coding DNA: TGTGCCAGTAGTCCCACAGGGGGCGCGTACAATGAGCAGTTCTTC. The full variable domain, with the rest looked up from reference TRBV19 and TRBJ2-1, is DGGITQSPKYLFRKEGQNVTLSCEQNLNHDAMYWYRQDPGQGLRLIYYSQIVNDFQKGDIAEGYSVSREKKESFPLTVTSAQKNPTAFYLCASSPTGGAYNEQFFGPGTRLTVL.